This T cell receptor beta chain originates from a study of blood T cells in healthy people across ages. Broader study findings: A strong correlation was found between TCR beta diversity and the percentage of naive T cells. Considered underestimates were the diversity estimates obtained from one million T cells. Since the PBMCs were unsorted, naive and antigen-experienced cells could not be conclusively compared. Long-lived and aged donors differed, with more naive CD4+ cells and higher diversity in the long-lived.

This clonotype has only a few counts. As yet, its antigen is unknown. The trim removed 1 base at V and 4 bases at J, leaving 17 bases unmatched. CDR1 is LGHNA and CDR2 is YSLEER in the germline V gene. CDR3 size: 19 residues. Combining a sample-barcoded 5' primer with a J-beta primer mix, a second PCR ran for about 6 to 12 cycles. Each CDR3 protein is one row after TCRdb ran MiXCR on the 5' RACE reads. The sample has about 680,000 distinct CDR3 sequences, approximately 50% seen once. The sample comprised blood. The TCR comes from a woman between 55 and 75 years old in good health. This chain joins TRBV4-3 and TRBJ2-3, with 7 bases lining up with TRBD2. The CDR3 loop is CASSQAGIVAGVGPDTQYF. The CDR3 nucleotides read TGCGCCAGCAGCCAAGCAGGGATCGTGGCGGGGGTCGGTCCAGATACGCAGTATTTT.